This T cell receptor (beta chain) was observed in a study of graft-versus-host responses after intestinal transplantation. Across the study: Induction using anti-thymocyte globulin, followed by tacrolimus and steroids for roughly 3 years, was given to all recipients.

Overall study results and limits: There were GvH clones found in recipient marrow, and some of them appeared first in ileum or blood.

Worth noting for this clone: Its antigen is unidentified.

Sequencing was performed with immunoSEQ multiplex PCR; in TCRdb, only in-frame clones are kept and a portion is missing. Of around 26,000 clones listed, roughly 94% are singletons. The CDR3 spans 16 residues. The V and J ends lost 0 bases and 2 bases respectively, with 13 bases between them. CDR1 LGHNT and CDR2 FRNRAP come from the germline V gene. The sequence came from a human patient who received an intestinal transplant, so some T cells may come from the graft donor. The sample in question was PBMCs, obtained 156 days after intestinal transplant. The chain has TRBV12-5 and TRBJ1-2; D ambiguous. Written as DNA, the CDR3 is TGTGCTAGTGGTTTGGTACTGGGAAGGGAGAACTATGGCTACACCTTC. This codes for CASGLVLGRENYGYTF. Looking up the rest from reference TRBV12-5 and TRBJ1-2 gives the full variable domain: DARVTQTPRHKVTEMGQEVTMRCQPILGHNTVFWYRQTMMQGLELLAYFRNRAPLDDSGMPKDRFSAEMPDATLATLKIQPSEPRDSAVYFCASGLVLGRENYGYTFGSGTRLTVV.